These 27 T cell receptor beta chains originate from one sample sequenced in a study of blood T cell repertoires in COVID-19. Measured with immunoSEQ multiplex PCR; TCRdb has only the in-frame clones, and not every one. The sample consists of 98,000 or so clones, about 86% of them appearing once. Sequencing input: peripheral blood. The receptors here all came from a woman aged 60-75 years in a cohort sampled during active or convalescent COVID-19.

This chain links TRBV5-1 with TRBJ2-7, with D possibly matching TRBD2 (6 bases). Germline CDR1 reads SGHRS; CDR2 reads YFSETQ. The V end was cut by 5 bases, the J end by 4 bases, with 19 bases between. The CDR3 sequence is 15 residues long. This chain's CDR3 is CASSHIGGVKYEQYF. CDR3 nucleotides: TGCGCCAGCAGTCATATAGGCGGGGTGAAGTACGAGCAGTACTTC.

As DNA, the CDR3 is TGTGCCAGCAGCTCACTTTATCAGGCCATCCGACGCAATGAGCAGTTCTTC. It encodes CASSSLYQAIRRNEQFF. The chain recombines TRBV11-2 with TRBJ2-1; D remains ambiguous. CDR1 is SGHAT, CDR2 FQNNGV, per germline. The germline V and J ends were trimmed by 4 bases and 6 bases, with 22 bases remaining between them. The CDR3 runs 17 residues. The variable domain in full, with the rest retrieved from reference TRBV11-2 and TRBJ2-1, is EAGVAQSPRYKIIEKRQSVAFWCNPISGHATLYWYQQILGQGPKLLIQFQNNGVVDDSQLPKDRFSAERLKGVDSTLKIQPAKLEDSAVYLCASSSLYQAIRRNEQFFGPGTRLTVL.

The chain uses TRBV28 and TRBJ1-3; D remains ambiguous. The CDR3 is made up of 15 amino acids. With 7 bases removed from V and 0 bases from J, the gap between germline ends came to 13 bases. Germline V gene sequence: CDR1 MDHEN, CDR2 SYDVKM. DNA of the CDR3: TGTGCCAGCATCCCCCCGCGGAACTCTGGAAACACCATATATTTT. This codes for CASIPPRNSGNTIYF.

The chain carries TRBV28 and TRBJ2-5; possibly TRBD1 for D (6 bases). The germline V gene has CDR1 MDHEN and CDR2 SYDVKM. CDR3 length equals 14 residues. V was cut by 2 bases and J by 2 bases, with 9 bases left in between. Written as DNA, the CDR3 is TGTGCCAGCAGTTTAGGGGGCCCTCAAGAGACCCAGTACTTC. As protein: CASSLGGPQETQYF.

The chain employs TRBV19 and TRBJ2-6, with D possibly matching TRBD2 (7 bases). Per germline, CDR1 LNHDA and CDR2 SQIVND (reference sequence). V was shortened by 7 bases and J by 4 bases, with 26 bases between the two germline ends. The CDR3 runs 19 residues. In DNA form, the CDR3 reads TGTGCCAGTACATCCGCTCGGGGGGCCAATTTAAGCGGGGCCAACGTCCTGACTTTC. Its protein is CASTSARGANLSGANVLTF.

The chain combines TRBV3-1 (or the pseudogene TRBV3-2) with TRBJ2-7; D not resolved. The CDR3 extends over 12 amino acids. Germline-derived CDR1 and CDR2 are LGHDT and YNNKEL (reference sequence). V lost 1 base and J lost 7, with 8 bases in between. CDR3 DNA sequence: TGTGCCAGCAGCCAAGGGATCGGGGAGCAGTACTTC. It codes for CASSQGIGEQYF.

The V call is TRBV5-1, the J call TRBJ1-6; the D gene is possibly TRBD1 (6 bases). Germline V lookup: CDR1 SGHRS, CDR2 YFSETQ. Trimming pared 2 bases from V and 7 bases from J, leaving 19 bases between. This CDR3 is 17 amino acids long. This CDR3 is CASSFGAGGGHNSPLHF. The CDR3 coding sequence is TGCGCCAGCAGCTTCGGCGCTGGGGGGGGGCACAATTCACCCCTCCACTTT.

CDR3 nucleotide sequence: TGCGCCAGCAGCCTAGGACGGGAGAACACTGAAGCTTTCTTT. As protein: CASSLGRENTEAFF. The V call is TRBV4-1, the J call TRBJ1-1; the D is unclear. Per germline, CDR1 MGHRA and CDR2 YSYEKL. The V end lost 4 bases, the J end lost 1 base, and 10 bases lay between the germline ends. This CDR3 comprises 14 residues.

Only a few counts were recorded for this clone. This chain connects TRBV6-5 to TRBJ1-2; 7 nucleotides agree with TRBD1. V was clipped by 4 bases and J by 2 bases; unmatched bases: 4. From germline, CDR1 is MNHEY and CDR2 SVGAGI. The CDR3 spans 14 residues. CDR3 in DNA: TGTGCCAGCAGTTCATTGACAGGGAACTATGGCTACACCTTC. Translating it yields CASSSLTGNYGYTF.

The chain employs TRBV12-3 or TRBV12-4 and TRBJ1-2, with 9 bases aligning to TRBD1. The CDR3 runs to 13 residues. V shed 7 bases, J shed 3 bases, and the junction held 3 bases outside the gene matches. CDR3 protein: CASTRTGDYGYTF. For the CDR3, the DNA is TGTGCCAGCACCCGGACAGGGGACTATGGCTACACCTTC.

This clone was seen a handful of times. CDR3 loop: CASSLGTGGRNNSPLHF. In DNA form, the CDR3 reads TGTGCCAGCAGCTTGGGGACAGGGGGACGGAATAATTCACCCCTCCACTTT. This sequence joins TRBV5-4 and TRBJ1-6; TRBD1 aligns across 10 bases. Unmatched junction bases numbered 5, after V lost 0 bases and J lost 5 bases. This CDR3 spans 17 amino acids. Germline V lookup: CDR1 SGHNT, CDR2 YYREEE (reference sequence).

The chain is built from TRBV2 and TRBJ2-6; 8 bases map to TRBD1. Germline V lookup: CDR1 SNHLY, CDR2 FYNNEI. The CDR3 contains 19 residues. V was clipped by 4 bases and J by 1 base; unmatched bases: 12. The CDR3 DNA follows: TGTGCCAGCAGTGCCGGAAGGGCCCGGGACAGGTCTGGGGCCAACGTCCTGACTTTC. This codes for CASSAGRARDRSGANVLTF.

The chain recombines TRBV5-1 with TRBJ2-1; the D gene is possibly TRBD2 (5 bases). Trimming cost V 0 bases and J 0 bases, with 10 bases left between them. The V gene's germline CDR1 is SGHRS and CDR2 YFSETQ. This CDR3 region has 16 residues. In nucleotides, the CDR3 is TGCGCCAGCAGCTTGGCCCAGCGGAGCTCCTACAATGAGCAGTTCTTC. Translated, it gives CASSLAQRSSYNEQFF.

The CDR3 DNA is TGTGCCTGGAGACAGGTTAATGAAAAACTGTTTTTT. Translation gives CAWRQVNEKLFF. The chain joins TRBV9 to TRBJ1-4, with TRBD1 as a possible D gene (6 bases). Looked up from germline, CDR1 is SGDLS and CDR2 is YYNGEE. The CDR3 spans 12 residues. V was pared by 10 bases and J by 4 bases, with 11 bases between.

V is TRBV19 and J is TRBJ2-1; 7 nucleotides align to TRBD2. The CDR3 runs 16 residues. The J segment lost 5 bases and the V segment lost 4 bases, leaving 11 bases of the junction unmatched. Germline V gene data show CDR1 as LNHDA and CDR2 as SQIVND (reference sequence). The CDR3 loop reads CASSNPPGGLHNEQFF. In DNA form, the CDR3 reads TGTGCCAGTAGTAACCCCCCGGGGGGACTACACAATGAGCAGTTCTTC.

The chain employs TRBV2 and TRBJ1-6; D may be TRBD1 (6 bases). V was clipped by 6 bases and J by 7 bases, with 13 bases between them. This CDR3 has 14 residues. Germline V CDR1 and CDR2: SNHLY, FYNNEI. Here the CDR3 reads CASRAQGRNSPLHF. The CDR3 nucleotides are TGTGCCAGCAGGGCACAGGGACGGAATTCACCCCTCCACTTT.

J is TRBJ2-3 and V is TRBV5-6, with 7 bases matching TRBD2. V lost 3 bases, J lost 0 bases, and 7 bases stayed unmatched. The germline gives CDR1 SGHDT, CDR2 YYEEEE. The CDR3 totals 16 residues. Here the CDR3 reads CASSSGYSGSTDTQYF. CDR3 sequence (DNA): TGTGCCAGCAGCTCAGGTTATAGCGGGAGCACAGATACGCAGTATTTT.

The chain links TRBV14 to TRBJ1-1; the match to TRBD1 covers 8 bases. Germline CDR1 SGHDN, CDR2 FVKESK. Unmatched junction bases numbered 6, after V lost 4 bases and J lost 5 bases. The length of the CDR3 is 14 residues. CDR3 sequence reads: CASSLDREGTEAFF. In DNA form, the CDR3 reads TGTGCCAGCAGCCTGGACAGGGAAGGAACTGAAGCTTTCTTT.

The rearrangement links TRBV27 to TRBJ2-3; TRBD1 aligns across 8 bases. Germline CDR1 MNHEY, CDR2 SMNVEV (reference sequence). The V gene end was trimmed by 4 bases and the J gene end by 2 bases; junction bases not matched to a gene: 11. The length of the CDR3 is 17 residues. The CDR3 protein is CASSSSGGWGSTDTQYF. The DNA for the CDR3 is TGTGCCAGCAGTTCCTCAGGGGGCTGGGGGTCCACAGATACGCAGTATTTT.

The chain's CDR3 is CASGLTYNEQFF. CDR3 bases: TGTGCCAGCGGTTTAACCTACAATGAGCAGTTCTTC. This rearrangement joins TRBV6-5 to TRBJ2-1; unclear D gene. The CDR3 is 12 amino acids. Trimming cost V 8 bases and J 2 bases, with 7 bases left between them. Germline V gene sequence: CDR1 MNHEY, CDR2 SVGAGI.

The chain links TRBV18 to TRBJ1-6; D gene unclear. The germline gives CDR1 KGHSH, CDR2 LQKENI. Trimming shortened V by 1 base and J by 7 bases, and 11 bases separated the two germline ends. The CDR3 is made up of 15 amino acids. CDR3 residues: CASSPRSGGNSPLHF. Written as DNA, the CDR3 is TGTGCCAGCTCACCACGATCGGGAGGGAATTCACCCCTCCACTTT.

This chain connects TRBV27 to TRBJ1-1; TRBD1 is a possible D gene (6 bases). This CDR3 region has 12 residues. V was trimmed by 8 bases and J by 8 bases, leaving 15 bases between them. CDR1 and CDR2 (germline): MNHEY, SMNVEV (reference sequence). CDR3 in DNA: TGTGCCAGCCGACGGGGGGCAGGGGAAGCTTTCTTT. Its protein is CASRRGAGEAFF.

In its sample, this clone was seen a few times. The J gene is TRBJ1-5, the V gene TRBV2, with 8 bases matching TRBD1. The germline CDR1 and CDR2 sequences are SNHLY and FYNNEI. V lost 5 bases and J lost 7; bases outside the gene matches: 4. The CDR3 has 13 amino acids. CDR3 in amino acids: CASSSDRGQPQHF. The CDR3 DNA reads as TGTGCCAGCAGTTCAGACAGGGGCCAGCCCCAGCATTTT.

The chain carries TRBV28 and TRBJ2-2, with 7 bases matching TRBD2. Germline V gene sequence: CDR1 MDHEN, CDR2 SYDVKM. The CDR3 has 17 amino acids. V lost 3 bases and J lost 3; bases outside the gene matches: 10. The CDR3 DNA reads as TGTGCCAGCAGTTTCCCCTCTAGCGGAGATTACACCGGGGAGCTGTTTTTT. Protein product: CASSFPSSGDYTGELFF.

This clone has a handful of counts. J is TRBJ2-7 and V is TRBV4-1; D call uncertain. CDR1 and CDR2 from the germline V gene are MGHRA and YSYEKL. The CDR3 extends over 13 amino acids. V lost 0 bases to trimming and J lost 4 bases, with 7 bases between them. In DNA, the CDR3 is TGCGCCAGCAGCCAAGAGAGTCGGTACGAGCAGTACTTC. This translates into CASSQESRYEQYF.

V is TRBV29-1 and J is TRBJ2-7; no reliable D call. The V gene's germline CDR1 is SQVTM and CDR2 ANQGSEA. The CDR3 extends over 11 amino acids. Trimming removed 7 bases from V and 4 bases from J, with 11 bases in between. The CDR3 region has the DNA TGCAGCGCCTCCGCGGTGTACGAGCAGTACTTC. Its translation: CSASAVYEQYF.

CDR3 loop: CASAPDLGGNTIYF. For the CDR3, the DNA is TGCGCCAGCGCGCCTGACCTAGGAGGAAACACCATATATTTT. J is TRBJ1-3 and V is TRBV4-1, with D hard to call. The germline gives CDR1 MGHRA, CDR2 YSYEKL. Trimming cost V 8 bases and J 4 bases, with 15 bases left between them. The CDR3 consists of 14 residues.